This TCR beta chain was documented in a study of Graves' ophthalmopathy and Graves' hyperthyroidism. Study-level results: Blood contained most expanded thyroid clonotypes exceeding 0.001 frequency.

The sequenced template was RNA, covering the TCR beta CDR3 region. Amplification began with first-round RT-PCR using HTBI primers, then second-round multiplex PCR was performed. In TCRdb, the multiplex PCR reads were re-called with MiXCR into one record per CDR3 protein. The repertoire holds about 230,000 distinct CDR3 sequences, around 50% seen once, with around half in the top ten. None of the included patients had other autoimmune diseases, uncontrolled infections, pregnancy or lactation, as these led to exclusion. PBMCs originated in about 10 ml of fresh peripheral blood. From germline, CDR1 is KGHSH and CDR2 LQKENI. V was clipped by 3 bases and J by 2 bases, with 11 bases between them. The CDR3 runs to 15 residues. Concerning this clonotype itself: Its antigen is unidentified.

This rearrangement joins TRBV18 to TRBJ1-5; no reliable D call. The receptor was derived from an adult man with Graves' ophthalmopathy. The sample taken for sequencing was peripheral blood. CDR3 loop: CASSPATWGNQPQHF. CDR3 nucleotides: TGTGCCAGCTCACCGGCGACCTGGGGCAATCAGCCCCAGCATTTT. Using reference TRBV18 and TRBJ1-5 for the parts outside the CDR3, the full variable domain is NAGVMQNPRHLVRRRGQEARLRCSPMKGHSHVYWYRQLPEEGLKFMVYLQKENIIDESGMPKERFSAEFPKEGPSILRIQQVVRGDSAAYFCASSPATWGNQPQHFGDGTRLSIL.